A single sample gave rise to the 24 T cell receptor beta chains below, sequenced in a study of blood T cells in healthy people across ages (dated by TCRdb to the mid-2010s). Receptors were amplified or captured by 5' RACE. Instrument on record: Illumina HiSeq 2500. The second PCR ran for roughly 6 to 11 cycles and used a J-beta primer mix along with a sample-barcoded 5' primer. TCRdb cleaned the public reads at Q25 with fastp, built clones with MiXCR and kept in-frame beta chains. Rows matching on CDR3 protein sequence are summarized as one entry with the most common DNA and genes. Recorded for this sample are 550,000 to 750,000 distinct CDR3 sequences; 20% to 25% of them occurred a single time. Roughly 3.9% of the sample belongs to the ten largest clones. The sample was blood. All receptors come from a man between 70 and 80 years old in good health.

There are a few counts of this clonotype. The J gene is TRBJ2-4, the V gene TRBV6-5; no clear D. This CDR3 contains 15 residues. The V gene's germline CDR1 is MNHEY and CDR2 SVGAGI. Trimming shortened V by 4 bases and J by 4 bases, and 14 bases separated the two germline ends. The CDR3 region is CASSSQDQAKNIQYF. The CDR3, as DNA: TGTGCCAGCAGTTCCCAAGATCAGGCTAAAAACATTCAGTACTTC.

There are a few counts of this clonotype. The chain links TRBV3-1 to TRBJ1-4, with unresolved D. The germline V gene has CDR1 LGHDT and CDR2 YNNKEL (reference sequence). The CDR3 runs 16 residues. Trimming stripped 8 bases from V and 0 bases from J, with 16 bases between. CDR3 region: CASLLRARTTNEKLFF. The CDR3 DNA follows: TGTGCCAGCCTCCTAAGAGCCCGCACAACTAATGAAAAACTGTTTTTT.

This clonotype was seen more than once but under ten times. The gene calls are TRBV29-1 and TRBJ2-4; D gene uncertain. Trimming removed 7 bases from V and 0 bases from J, with 16 bases in between. This CDR3 is built from 15 residues. Germline V gene data show CDR1 as SQVTM and CDR2 as ANQGSEA. The CDR3 here is CSATDWNLAKNIQYF. The CDR3 nucleotides are TGCAGCGCTACAGACTGGAACTTAGCCAAAAACATTCAGTACTTC.

This clonotype has a handful of counts. The chain carries TRBV5-1 and TRBJ2-5; D perhaps matches TRBD1 (6 bases). The end of the DNA aligns better with TRBJ2-7, so the J call may be wrong. The CDR3 length is 14 residues. Germline values: CDR1 SGHRS, CDR2 YFSETQ. In nucleotides, the CDR3 is TGCGCCAGCAGCTGGAGTAGGGGGTTCGACGAGCAGTACTTC. This translates into CASSWSRGFDEQYF.

This clonotype showed up just a few times. Compared with germline, one end of the junction differs, possibly owing to a read error. As DNA, the CDR3 is TGTGCCAGCAGCCACCGACTAGCGGGAACGGTCTTC. This sequence encodes CASSHRLAGTVF. The chain couples TRBV11-2 to TRBJ2-7, with 11 bases that match TRBD2. This CDR3 contains 12 residues. The germline gives CDR1 SGHAT, CDR2 FQNNGV.

With regard to this clonotype: Since the CDR3 does not end with the conserved phenylalanine or tryptophan, this likely comes from a read error. The DNA is omitted, as the CDR3 cannot be located on it reliably, and the CDR3 follows TCRdb's listing. V gene TRBV15 combines with J gene TRBJ2-6. Per the germline V gene, CDR1 is LNHNV and CDR2 is YYDKDF (reference sequence). Inclusive of both ends, the CDR3 amounts to 8 amino acids. CDR3 region: CATSRVPS.

The V and J genes are TRBV4-1 and TRBJ1-1, with D perhaps matching TRBD1 (6 bases). Germline loops: CDR1 MGHRA, CDR2 YSYEKL. The CDR3 length is 11 residues. V was shortened by 8 bases and J by 3 bases, with 7 bases between the two germline ends. The CDR3 spells CASYRDTEAFF. In DNA form, the CDR3 reads TGCGCCAGCTACAGGGACACTGAAGCTTTCTTT.

CDR3 sequence: CASSLGQGWGNEQFF. CDR3 nucleotides: TGCGCCAGCAGCTTGGGGCAGGGCTGGGGCAATGAGCAGTTCTTC. The chain recombines TRBV5-1 with TRBJ2-1; D perhaps matches TRBD1 (5 bases). This CDR3 region has 15 residues. The V gene's germline CDR1 is SGHRS and CDR2 YFSETQ. The ends were cut back, 0 bases at V and 6 bases at J, with 13 bases in the middle. Complete variable domain (other parts from reference TRBV5-1 and TRBJ2-1): KAGVTQTPRYLIKTRGQQVTLSCSPISGHRSVSWYQQTPGQGLQFLFEYFSETQRNKGNFPGRFSGRQFSNSRSEMNVSTLELGDSALYLCASSLGQGWGNEQFFGPGTRLTVL.

The V and J genes are TRBV6-1 and TRBJ2-1; D is perhaps TRBD2 (6 bases). CDR1 and CDR2 from the germline V gene are MNHNS and SASEGT. V was shortened by 1 base and J by 8 bases, with 18 bases between the two germline ends. The CDR3 runs to 16 residues. The CDR3 DNA reads as TGTGCCAGCAGTGAAGGAAGCGGCCCAAAGCGGGATGAGCAGTTCTTC. Translating it yields CASSEGSGPKRDEQFF.

A note on this clonotype: A much bigger clone sits one base away, suggesting this may be a read error. This chain connects TRBV7-2 to TRBJ2-5; 8 bases match TRBD2. V lost 7 bases, J lost 4 bases, and 11 bases stayed unmatched. The CDR3 sequence is 15 residues long. The germline gives CDR1 SGHTA, CDR2 FQGNSA. CDR3 sequence reads: CASNLYPSGRETQYF. DNA for the CDR3: TGTGCCAGCAACTTGTATCCGAGCGGGAGAGAGACCCAGTACTTC.

This clonotype came up a few times. An end of the junction differs from the germline gene, which may be a read error. The gene calls are TRBV12-3 or TRBV12-4 and TRBJ2-1; D gene uncertain. The CDR3 contains 12 residues. This CDR3 reads CASSFQEETLYF. DNA of the CDR3: TGTGCCAGCAGTTTTCAAGAAGAGACCCTGTACTTC.

The chain uses TRBV5-1 and TRBJ1-1; D is perhaps TRBD1 (5 bases). CDR1 SGHRS and CDR2 YFSETQ come from the germline V gene. The CDR3 has 15 amino acids. The CDR3 is CASNGGNGMNTEAFF. For the CDR3, the DNA is TGCGCATCAAACGGGGGGAACGGTATGAACACTGAAGCTTTCTTT.

Comments on this clonotype: A read error may explain this, as a much larger clone is one base away. The conserved closing phenylalanine or tryptophan is absent in this CDR3, likely reflecting a read error. V gene TRBV28 combines with J gene TRBJ2-7; 9 bases line up with TRBD1. This CDR3 has 15 residues. V was clipped by 6 bases and J by 2 bases; unmatched bases: 8. Germline V gene data show CDR1 as MDHEN and CDR2 as SYDVKM. In DNA form, the CDR3 reads TGTGCCAGCAGGCCTACGGGACAGGGAACCTACGAGCAGTACTTG. Residues: CASRPTGQGTYEQYL.

There are a few counts of this clonotype. The chain combines TRBV12-5 with TRBJ2-7; TRBD2 aligns across 9 bases. V dropped 3 bases and J dropped 6; count of bases not matched to a gene: 6. This CDR3 spans 14 amino acids. Germline values: CDR1 LGHNT, CDR2 FRNRAP. This CDR3 reads CASGFKLAGSEQYF. DNA of the CDR3: TGTGCTAGTGGTTTCAAGCTAGCGGGAAGCGAGCAGTACTTC.

This clonotype has more than one count but fewer than ten. The CDR3 is CASSIDHAGPRGYTF. Here the CDR3 DNA reads TGTGCCAGTAGTATAGATCACGCGGGGCCTCGGGGCTACACCTTC. The chain links TRBV19 to TRBJ1-2, with D possibly being TRBD1 (5 bases). Trimming cost V 0 bases and J 8 bases, with 16 bases left between them. The CDR3 contains 15 residues. Looked up from germline, CDR1 is LNHDA and CDR2 is SQIVND (reference sequence).

This clonotype was counted a few times. V and J are TRBV27 and TRBJ2-1; 7 bases are a match to TRBD2. Trimming removed 5 bases from V and 5 bases from J; junction bases left unmatched: 18. Germline V gene sequence: CDR1 MNHEY, CDR2 SMNVEV (reference sequence). The CDR3 spans 18 residues. CDR3 sequence: CASSLHSGREGLNNEQFF. The DNA of the CDR3 is TGTGCCAGCAGTCTCCATTCGGGGAGGGAAGGACTAAACAATGAGCAGTTCTTC.

The chain recombines TRBV7-9 with TRBJ2-5; weak D call: TRBD2 (5 bases). Germline CDR1 SEHNR, CDR2 FQNEAQ (reference sequence). The CDR3 has 19 residues. V lost 1 base, J lost 2 bases, and 23 bases lay in between. The CDR3 region has the DNA TGTGCCAGCAGCTTAGGAAACGGAGGCGCTAGCCTCTCGCAAGAGACCCAGTACTTC. Translated: CASSLGNGGASLSQETQYF.

Ten or more counts support this clonotype. The gene calls are TRBV27 and TRBJ2-7; 10 bases line up with TRBD1. Looked up from germline, CDR1 is MNHEY and CDR2 is SMNVEV (reference sequence). The CDR3 length is 15 residues. Trimming cost V 6 bases and J 4 bases; bases outside gene matches: 9. CDR3 nucleotides: TGTGCCAGCAGCGTTTCGGGACAGGGGTTTTACGAGCAGTACTTC. It translates to CASSVSGQGFYEQYF.

The V gene is TRBV9, the J gene TRBJ1-1, with D possibly being TRBD1 (6 bases). The length of the CDR3 is 13 residues. Between the trimmed V and J ends, which lost 4 bases and 13 bases, there was a span of 20 bases. Germline V gives CDR1 SGDLS, CDR2 YYNGEE. The CDR3 DNA is TGTGCCAGCAGCTCCCGGGGACAAGGGGAGAGTTTCTTT. The encoded protein is CASSSRGQGESFF.

The rearrangement uses TRBV20-1 and TRBJ2-5; a possible D gene is TRBD1 (5 bases). The better agreement between TRBJ2-7 and the DNA end casts doubt on the J call. Germline V gives CDR1 DFQATT, CDR2 SNEGSKA (reference sequence). The length of the CDR3 is 12 residues. The CDR3 region has the DNA TGCAGCGCAGGGATAGAACGCTACGAGCAGTACTTC. It yields the protein CSAGIERYEQYF.

This clonotype was seen only a few times. For the CDR3, the DNA is TGTGCCAGCAGACCCAGGGGGCCCGGAAGCTTGGAGACCCAGTACTTC. Protein: CASRPRGPGSLETQYF. The chain carries TRBV12-3 or TRBV12-4 and TRBJ2-5; TRBD1 aligns across 8 bases. The CDR3 has 16 amino acids. After removal of 6 bases from V and 5 bases from J, the junction contained 14 bases not matched to a gene.

This clonotype has more than one count but fewer than ten. V usage is TRBV6-5 and J usage is TRBJ2-1; D is unclear. The last part of the DNA fits TRBJ2-7 better; the J call may be wrong. Looked up from germline, CDR1 is MNHEY and CDR2 is SVGAGI. The CDR3 covers 11 residues. The CDR3 region has the DNA TGTGCCAGCAGAACTTCCTACGAGCAGTACTTC. Translation: CASRTSYEQYF.

The V gene is TRBV5-1, the J gene TRBJ1-1; D ambiguous. CDR3 length: 13 residues. V was clipped by 2 bases and J by 6 bases, with 11 bases between them. The germline V gene encodes CDR1 SGHRS and CDR2 YFSETQ. The CDR3 nucleotides are TGCGCCAGCAGCTTAGCGGGGAATGCTGAAGCTTTCTTT. It is translated as CASSLAGNAEAFF.

In its sample, this clonotype was seen a few times. V gene TRBV10-3 combines with J gene TRBJ1-2; no reliable D call. Germline CDR1 ENHRY, CDR2 SYGVKD. CDR3 size: 13 residues. The V end was cut by 0 bases, the J end by 7 bases, with 9 bases between. CDR3 coding DNA: TGTGCCATCAGTGAGTCGACGAGGTTTGGCTACACCTTC. This translates into CAISESTRFGYTF.